Listed below are T cell receptor beta chains from one sample, sequenced in a study of T cells in Graves' hyperthyroidism and ophthalmopathy. MiXCR, run by TCRdb on the multiplex PCR reads, gives a single entry per CDR3 protein. The table records 330,000 or so distinct CDR3 sequences, around a fifth of them present only once. Sequencing was performed on blood. Receptors originate from a man aged 50-60 years with Graves' ophthalmopathy. Both conserved end residues are part of each CDR3. Each record gives: clone size, V gene, J gene, D gene, CDR3 DNA, CDR3 protein. The D gene is left open where the match is weak. The size of a clone is reported for some rows only, either as once, few or many, or as a class for expanded clones.

many	TRBV6-4	TRBJ2-1	TRBD2	TGTGCCAGCAGTGAAGGGACTAGCGGCAATGAGCAGTTCTTC	CASSEGTSGNEQFF
many	TRBV5-1	TRBJ2-1	TRBD2	TGCGCCAGCAGAGGACTAGGCTCCTACAATGAGCAGTTCTTC	CASRGLGSYNEQFF
many	TRBV3-1	TRBJ1-1	.	TGTGCCAGCAGCCAAAGGGGGGCGGGGGACACTGAAGCTTTCTTT	CASSQRGAGDTEAFF
.	TRBV3-1	TRBJ1-1	TRBD1	TGTGCCAGCAGCCAAACAGGGGCCAACACTGAAGCTTTCTTT	CASSQTGANTEAFF
many	TRBV30	TRBJ2-7	TRBD2	TGTGCCTGGAGTGTACGGACTAGCGGGAGGATCGAGCAGTACTTC	CAWSVRTSGRIEQYF
.	TRBV27	TRBJ1-1	TRBD1	TGTGCCAGCAGCCGCGACAGGGTGGACACTGAAGCTTTCTTT	CASSRDRVDTEAFF
many	TRBV3-1	TRBJ1-1	.	TGTGCCAGCAGCCAAGTTAGCCCCAGAACCGAAAGTTTCTTT	CASSQVSPRTESFF
many	TRBV13	TRBJ2-7	.	TGTGCCAGCAGCCCGCGAGGAAAAGTCTACGAGCAGTACTTC	CASSPRGKVYEQYF
.	TRBV11-2	TRBJ2-2	.	TGTGCCAGCAGCTTATCGCGGCAGTATGCCGGGGAGCTGTTTTTT	CASSLSRQYAGELFF
many	TRBV6-1	TRBJ2-7	.	TGTGCCAGCAGCACGAGCGGGCAAACCTACGAGCAGTACTTC	CASSTSGQTYEQYF
.	TRBV28	TRBJ2-1	TRBD1	TGTGCCAGCAGTTTATTCGTCGGCGGGACAGGGACTTGGGAGCAGTTCTTC	CASSLFVGGTGTWEQFF
.	TRBV19	TRBJ2-1	.	TGTGCCAGTAGCCCGAGCATTAACCGATTCTCCTACAATGAGCAGTTCTTC	CASSPSINRFSYNEQFF
.	TRBV5-5	TRBJ1-5	.	TGTGCCAGCAGCCCATGGGATGGGGATCAGCCCCAGCATTTT	CASSPWDGDQPQHF
many	TRBV12-3/TRBV12-4	TRBJ2-7	TRBD2	TGTGCCAGCAGTTTAAGCGGGAGAAGCCACGAGCAGTACTTC	CASSLSGRSHEQYF
.	TRBV28	TRBJ2-1	TRBD2	TGTGCCAGTTCCTCACTAGCGGGAAACTACAATGAGCAGTTCTTC	CASSSLAGNYNEQFF
.	TRBV10-3	TRBJ2-5	TRBD2	TGTGCCATCAGCTCCGGGACTAGCGGACAAGAGACCCAGCACTTC	CAISSGTSGQETQHF
.	TRBV27	TRBJ2-3	TRBD1	TGTGCCAGCAGTGAACCGACAGGGGGCGAAGTAGATACGCAGTATTTT	CASSEPTGGEVDTQYF
few	TRBV6-1	TRBJ1-6	.	TGTGCCAGCAGTGAAGCGGGCCCCCTGACCCTCCACTTT	CASSEAGPLTLHF
many	TRBV18	TRBJ1-1	.	TGTGCCAGCTCACCACCATCGGGGCGGACCAACACTGAAGCTTTCTTT	CASSPPSGRTNTEAFF
few	TRBV5-1	TRBJ2-3	.	TGCGCCAGCAGCCCGGGCCGTACCACTAGCACAGATACGCAGTATTTT	CASSPGRTTSTDTQYF
many	TRBV20-1	TRBJ2-7	TRBD2	TGCAGTGCTAGCAAAACTAGCGACTACGAGCAGTACTTC	CSASKTSDYEQYF
few	TRBV7-2	TRBJ1-6	.	TGTGCCAGCACTCAAAATTCACCCCTCCACTTT	CASTQNSPLHF
many	TRBV5-1	TRBJ2-7	.	TGCGCCAGCAGCTTGGCCTCAGGAGGGGGAGTCTCCAACGAGCAGTACTTC	CASSLASGGGVSNEQYF
few	TRBV11-2	TRBJ1-6	.	TGTGCCAGCAGCTTAGTTGTCAGGAATTCACCCCTCCACTTT	CASSLVVRNSPLHF
many	TRBV12-3/TRBV12-4	TRBJ2-5	.	TGTGCCAGCAGTCCACCCGCGGCGCAAGAGACCCAGTACTTC	CASSPPAAQETQYF
few	TRBV12-5	TRBJ2-1	TRBD2	TGTGCTAGTGGTCCCGGACTAGCGGGAGATGAGCAGTTCTTC	CASGPGLAGDEQFF
.	TRBV4-1	TRBJ2-1	.	TGCGCCAGCAGCCACCTTCAGACAGGTTCCTACAATGAGCAGTTCTTC	CASSHLQTGSYNEQFF
many	TRBV30	TRBJ2-7	.	TGTGCCTGGCGGACCGGCGGGGAGCAGTACTTC	CAWRTGGEQYF
.	TRBV20-1	TRBJ1-5	.	TGCAGTGGTGCGCCTAGCAATCAGCCCCAGCATTTT	CSGAPSNQPQHF
.	TRBV20-1	TRBJ2-1	.	TGCAGTGCTAGAGATCGACGGGTAGTCTACAATGAGCAGTTCTTC	CSARDRRVVYNEQFF
.	TRBV2	TRBJ1-2	TRBD1	TGTGCCAGCAGGGAGGACAGGGGGCAAGGCTACACCTTC	CASREDRGQGYTF
many	TRBV7-2	TRBJ1-1	.	TGTGCCAGCACCCGGCCCGGCGCCCCGTCCACTGAAGCTTTCTTT	CASTRPGAPSTEAFF
many	TRBV7-8	TRBJ2-7	.	TGTGCCAGCAGCTTAGAGAGGACAGAGCAGTACTTC	CASSLERTEQYF
few	TRBV24-1	TRBJ2-6	.	TGTGCCACCAGTGATTCGCCCCTACACGGCCCCCTCTCCGTCCTGACTTTC	CATSDSPLHGPLSVLTF
many	TRBV2	TRBJ2-3	.	TGTGCCAGCAGTCAGGACACCACAGATACGCAGTATTTT	CASSQDTTDTQYF
.	TRBV5-1	TRBJ2-1	TRBD2	TGCGCCAGCAGCGAGGGACCATCGAGACTAGCGGTTGAGCAGTTCTTC	CASSEGPSRLAVEQFF
many	TRBV12-3/TRBV12-4	TRBJ2-1	TRBD2	TGTGCCAGCAGGCCTAGCGGGAGTGTCGATGAGCAGTTCTTC	CASRPSGSVDEQFF
many	TRBV27	TRBJ2-7	TRBD2	TGTGCCAGCAGGATGACTAGCGGGAGCTACGAGCAGTACTTC	CASRMTSGSYEQYF
.	TRBV10-2	TRBJ2-2	TRBD2	TGCGCCAGCAGTGGAAGACTAGCGGGGATGAACACCGGGGAGCTGTTTTTT	CASSGRLAGMNTGELFF
many	TRBV7-2	TRBJ2-3	.	TGTGCCAGCAGCTTTGACGGGAACTACCCAGATACGCAGTATTTT	CASSFDGNYPDTQYF
few	TRBV2	TRBJ2-5	.	TGTGCCAGCAGTGACTCAGGAACCTATTACTTC	CASSDSGTYYF
few	TRBV15	TRBJ2-7	.	TGTGCCACCAGCAGAGTTGGCCAGGTCTACGAGCAGTACTTC	CATSRVGQVYEQYF
.	TRBV28	TRBJ2-7	.	TGTGCGACCCTCGGGGGCTCCGAGCAGTACTTC	CATLGGSEQYF
.	TRBV29-1	TRBJ1-4	.	TGCAGCGTCACCCGGAGTGCAACTAATGAAAAACTGTTTTTT	CSVTRSATNEKLFF
many	TRBV30	TRBJ2-2	.	TGTGCCTGGAGTGACTGGGGGAACACCGGGGAGCTGTTTTTT	CAWSDWGNTGELFF
few	TRBV5-1	TRBJ2-4	.	TGCGCCAGCAGCTTGGAAGCTAGAAAAAACATTCAGTACTTC	CASSLEARKNIQYF
.	TRBV29-1	TRBJ1-3	TRBD1	TGCAGCGTTGAAGATCGACAGGGAAGGACCGGTGGAAACACCATATATTTT	CSVEDRQGRTGGNTIYF
.	TRBV6-1	TRBJ1-4	.	TGTGCCAGCCTGGCGGGGGTTTTAGGTGAAAAACTGTTTTTT	CASLAGVLGEKLFF
many	TRBV18	TRBJ1-4	TRBD1	TGTGCCAGCTCACGACAGGGCGAGGCTAATGAAAAACTGTTTTTT	CASSRQGEANEKLFF
few	TRBV3-1	TRBJ1-3	.	TGTGCCAGCAATAAACAGGGAACTGGAAACACCATATATTTT	CASNKQGTGNTIYF
.	TRBV30	TRBJ2-5	TRBD2	TGTGCCTGGAGTGACCGGACTAGCGCCAACTTC	CAWSDRTSANF
once	TRBV7-2	TRBJ1-2	.	TGTGCCAGCAGCTGGGACGGAAAATATGGCTACACCTTC	CASSWDGKYGYTF
.	TRBV28	TRBJ2-4	TRBD1	TGTGCCAGCAGTTCAACAGGGGGAAAAAACATTCAGTACTTC	CASSSTGGKNIQYF
few	TRBV5-4	TRBJ2-1	TRBD2	TGTGCCAGCAGCTCTGGGACTAGCGGGAGGGCCGATAATGAGCAGTTCTTC	CASSSGTSGRADNEQFF
many	TRBV28	TRBJ2-1	.	TGTGCCAGCAGCCTCGGGGGCGGGGGTGAGCAGTTCTTC	CASSLGGGGEQFF
.	TRBV6-1	TRBJ2-1	.	TGTGCCAGCAGTGAAGCAACGGGCTATGAGCAGTTCTTC	CASSEATGYEQFF
many	TRBV7-2	TRBJ2-7	TRBD2	TGTGCCAGCAGCTTAGGAGCGGGGCCCTATCCCTACGAGCAGTACTTC	CASSLGAGPYPYEQYF
few	TRBV5-1	TRBJ2-3	.	TGCGCCAGCAGCTTGTCTACAGGGTGGACAGATACGCAGTATTTT	CASSLSTGWTDTQYF